The 4 T cell receptor beta chains listed next were all sequenced from one sample in a study of blood T cell repertoires in COVID-19 (dated by TCRdb to about 2020). The method was the immunoSEQ multiplex PCR assay. TCRdb's version of the immuneACCESS table is confined to in-frame rearrangements and falls short of the full clone set. An unresolved V gene accounts for under half of the shortfall where checked; the remainder is of unknown origin. The sample has fewer than 300,000 clones on record, approximately 90% of them singletons. Jointly, the top ten make up 0.95% to 1.3% of the sample. Sequenced input: PBMCs or T cells enriched from blood (not recorded which). These receptors all stem from a woman in her 30s who had recovered from COVID-19.

The sample holds a few counts of this clone. The V and J genes are TRBV6-6 and TRBJ1-2; tentative D call: TRBD1 (6 bases). The CDR3 is made up of 18 amino acids. Germline CDR1 MNHNY, CDR2 SVGAGI (reference sequence). The ends were cut back, 5 bases at V and 2 bases at J, with 24 bases in the middle. The CDR3 loop reads CASSPDPFTGHLNYGYTF. The CDR3 bases are TGTGCCAGCAGTCCAGATCCATTTACGGGACACCTCAACTATGGCTACACCTTC.

This clone appeared a single time. This rearrangement joins TRBV6-2 or TRBV6-3 to TRBJ2-4; 8 nucleotides agree with TRBD2. Per the germline V gene, CDR1 is MNHEY and CDR2 is SVGEGT. V shed 6 bases, J shed 0 bases, and the junction held 10 bases outside the gene matches. This CDR3 spans 17 amino acids. This CDR3 is CASSTPGGIIAKNIQYF. For the CDR3, the DNA is TGTGCCAGCAGCACTCCGGGGGGGATCATAGCCAAAAACATTCAGTACTTC.

V and J are TRBV19 and TRBJ2-1; 8 bases agree with TRBD1. The V gene's germline CDR1 is LNHDA and CDR2 SQIVND (reference sequence). Trimming removed 7 bases from V and 7 bases from J; junction bases left unmatched: 6. There are 13 residues in the CDR3. CDR3 amino acids: CASTLDRENEQFF. The CDR3 DNA sequence: TGTGCCAGTACCCTGGACAGGGAGAATGAGCAGTTCTTC.

This chain connects TRBV27 to TRBJ2-1; 13 bases agree with TRBD2. The CDR3 sequence is 20 residues long. J was trimmed by 0 bases and V by 7 bases; bases with no gene match: 15. Germline V gene lookup returns CDR1 MNHEY and CDR2 SMNVEV (reference sequence). The CDR3, as DNA: TGTGCCAGCACCCTTACTCAGGGACTAGCGGGGTGGAGCTCCTACAATGAGCAGTTCTTC. Translation gives CASTLTQGLAGWSSYNEQFF.